This TCR beta chain was recorded in a study of patients and donors after allogeneic stem cell transplantation (dated by TCRdb to 2018 to 2021). The cysteine opens and the phenylalanine closes a CDR3 of 16 amino acids. Only the CDR3 portion is preserved as DNA: 48 bases, with reading frame beginning at the first base. According to the germline V gene (reference sequence), CDR1 reads DFQATT and CDR2 reads SNEGSKA. The V end gives up 2 bases and the J end 1 base, leaving 9 bases in the junction not matched to a gene. The library was prepared using RT-PCR. TCRdb names NextSeq 550 as the instrument used. In TCRdb, the public reads were trimmed at Q25 with fastp and aligned with MiXCR, with productive beta chains retained. Entries are consolidated by CDR3 protein sequence, retaining the most common genes and DNA. A total of roughly 940,000 distinct CDR3 sequences appear in this sample, approximately 18% of them only once. Clones ranked in the top ten supply under 6.5% of the sample.

Comments on this clonotype: Its antigen has not been determined. Base qualities are missing; no much larger clone stands one base away.

This TCR was recovered from a human donor who was either an allogeneic HSCT recipient or a stem cell or donor lymphocyte infusion donor (not recorded which). It is not recorded whose cells these are; they may come from a transplant donor. Recombination connected TRBV20-1 to TRBJ2-3, with 7 central nucleotides matching TRBD1. The sample taken for sequencing was blood, either unsorted or a sorted T cell fraction (not recorded which). CDR3 reads: CSARIAPGQGTDTQYF. In nucleotide form, the sequence is TGCAGTGCTAGAATCGCCCCCGGACAGGGCACAGATACGCAGTATTTT.